Below, 25 T cell receptor beta chains from the same sample are listed, as sequenced in a study of blood T cell repertoires in COVID-19. Only in-frame clones appear in the TCRdb table, and some are missing; sequencing was by immunoSEQ multiplex PCR. The sample lists 84,000 or so clones; 83% were seen once. The specimen was peripheral blood. The receptors here all came from a woman of 80 years or more with acute or convalescent COVID-19.

The rearrangement uses TRBV5-1 and TRBJ1-1; D is undetermined. Germline assignment: CDR1 SGHRS and CDR2 YFSETQ. The CDR3 is 15 residues long. V was clipped by 0 bases and J by 5 bases, with 14 bases between them. CDR3 region: CASSLDAGLGTEAFF. In DNA, the CDR3 is TGCGCCAGCAGCTTGGATGCGGGCTTGGGAACTGAAGCTTTCTTT.

This sequence joins TRBV4-1 and TRBJ1-2; 7 nucleotides line up with TRBD1. Germline CDR1 reads MGHRA; CDR2 reads YSYEKL. The CDR3 is 17 amino acids. V shed 1 base and J 0 bases; nucleotides not matched to a gene: 8. The CDR3 nucleotides are TGCGCCAGCAGCCAAGCTTCCGGGACAGCTTCTAACTATGGCTACACCTTC. It yields the protein CASSQASGTASNYGYTF.

This clone occurred once. The chain uses TRBV28 and TRBJ2-2, with D tentatively TRBD1 (6 bases). The germline V gene encodes CDR1 MDHEN and CDR2 SYDVKM. V was trimmed by 2 bases and J by 5 bases, leaving 9 bases between them. The CDR3 consists of 14 residues. CDR3 sequence (DNA): TGTGCCAGCAGTTTACAGGGGAGTACCGGGGAGCTGTTTTTT. This translates into CASSLQGSTGELFF.

The chain has TRBV6-6 and TRBJ2-7; a weak D match, TRBD1 (7 bases). Trimming removed 2 bases from V and 6 bases from J, with 11 bases in between. Germline V gives CDR1 MNHNY, CDR2 SVGAGI (reference sequence). This CDR3 has 13 residues. The CDR3 loop reads CASSYNQGGEQYF. In DNA form, the CDR3 reads TGTGCCAGCAGTTACAATCAGGGGGGCGAGCAGTACTTC.

V is TRBV11-2 and J is TRBJ2-5; 11 positions match TRBD2. Germline CDR1 is SGHAT and CDR2 is FQNNGV. J was trimmed by 5 bases and V by 2 bases; bases with no gene match: 1. The CDR3 covers 14 residues. The CDR3 region has the DNA TGTGCCAGCAGCTTAACTAGCGGGAGCGAGACCCAGTACTTC. This sequence encodes CASSLTSGSETQYF. Together with reference TRBV11-2 and TRBJ2-5, the CDR3 gives the full variable domain: EAGVAQSPRYKIIEKRQSVAFWCNPISGHATLYWYQQILGQGPKLLIQFQNNGVVDDSQLPKDRFSAERLKGVDSTLKIQPAKLEDSAVYLCASSLTSGSETQYFGPGTRLLVL.

V is TRBV2 and J is TRBJ1-5; D not resolved. Looked up from germline, CDR1 is SNHLY and CDR2 is FYNNEI. Trimming pared 6 bases from V and 5 bases from J, leaving 11 bases between. This CDR3 spans 13 amino acids. The CDR3 DNA sequence: TGTGCCAGCAGCCCCGCCCCAGATCAGCCCCAGCATTTT. It yields the protein CASSPAPDQPQHF.

V is TRBV30 and J is TRBJ1-6, with D maybe TRBD1 (5 bases). From germline, CDR1 is GTSNPN and CDR2 SVGIG (reference sequence). This CDR3 contains 12 residues. Trimming left V 5 bases short and J 3 bases short, with 5 bases between. CDR3 in amino acids: CAWDSYNSPLHF. DNA of the CDR3: TGTGCCTGGGACAGCTATAATTCACCCCTCCACTTT.

This clone occurred a few times. This sequence joins TRBV6-6 and TRBJ2-7; 11 nucleotides line up with TRBD1. The CDR3 covers 14 residues. CDR1 is MNHNY and CDR2 is SVGAGI in the germline V gene (reference sequence). With 3 bases clipped from V and 4 bases from J, the junction kept 2 bases outside the gene matches. Here the CDR3 DNA reads TGTGCCAGCAGTTATGGGACAGGGGGTTACGAGCAGTACTTC. It translates to CASSYGTGGYEQYF.

As DNA, the CDR3 is TGTGCCAGCAGCTATTCACAGGGGGCGTGGGAGACCCAGTACTTC. It specifies CASSYSQGAWETQYF. This rearrangement joins TRBV28 to TRBJ2-5; 9 bases line up with TRBD1. This CDR3 has 15 residues. The V gene's germline CDR1 is MDHEN and CDR2 SYDVKM. The trim removed 6 bases at V and 5 bases at J, leaving 10 bases unmatched.

V is TRBV18 and J is TRBJ2-7; 9 bases line up with TRBD1. After removal of 4 bases from V and 5 bases from J, the junction contained 3 bases not matched to a gene. Germline V lookup: CDR1 KGHSH, CDR2 LQKENI. There are 13 residues in the CDR3. CDR3 in amino acids: CASSRGQGDEQYF. The CDR3 nucleotides read TGTGCCAGCTCACGGGGACAGGGAGACGAGCAGTACTTC.

In its sample, this clone was seen a few times. This chain links TRBV28 with TRBJ2-7; 8 nucleotides agree with TRBD1. V trimming: 8 bases; J trimming: 2 bases; junction bases outside the gene matches: 11. The CDR3 is made up of 15 amino acids. Germline V lookup: CDR1 MDHEN, CDR2 SYDVKM. The CDR3 loop reads CASCTSRGRTYEQYF. The CDR3 DNA follows: TGTGCCAGCTGTACCTCCAGGGGGCGTACCTACGAGCAGTACTTC.

V is TRBV7-2 and J is TRBJ2-1; 10 bases map to TRBD2. The V gene's germline CDR1 is SGHTA and CDR2 FQGNSA. CDR3 length: 16 residues. The trim removed 3 bases at V and 1 base at J, leaving 3 bases unmatched. This chain's CDR3 is CASSFGLAASYNEQFF. CDR3 bases: TGTGCCAGCAGCTTCGGACTAGCGGCTTCCTACAATGAGCAGTTCTTC. Filled out from reference TRBV7-2 and TRBJ2-1, the complete variable domain reads GAGVSQSPSNKVTEKGKDVELRCDPISGHTALYWYRQSLGQGLEFLIYFQGNSAPDKSGLPSDRFSAERTGGSVSTLTIQRTQQEDSAVYLCASSFGLAASYNEQFFGPGTRLTVL.

V is TRBV3-1 (or the pseudogene TRBV3-2) and J is TRBJ2-3; TRBD2 matches at 14 bases. CDR3 length: 17 amino acids. Per germline, CDR1 LGHDT and CDR2 YNNKEL (reference sequence). V shed 1 base and J 4 bases; nucleotides not matched to a gene: 4. This CDR3 is CASSQARTSGRPDTQYF. The CDR3 DNA is TGTGCCAGCAGCCAAGCACGGACTAGCGGGAGGCCAGATACGCAGTATTTT.

The chain joins TRBV7-9 to TRBJ1-4; D perhaps matches TRBD1 (6 bases). V gave up 3 bases and J gave up 7 bases, with 15 bases separating them. In germline, CDR1 is SEHNR, CDR2 FQNEAQ (reference sequence). The CDR3 loop spans 15 amino acids. CDR3: CASSLTQGRGEKLFF. The CDR3 nucleotides read TGTGCCAGCAGCTTGACACAGGGTAGGGGTGAAAAACTGTTTTTT.

The chain is built from TRBV7-2 and TRBJ2-2, with TRBD2 matching 10 bases. CDR1 and CDR2 from the germline V gene are SGHTA and FQGNSA. V lost 2 bases and J lost 8; bases outside the gene matches: 8. This CDR3 is built from 16 residues. The CDR3 loop is CASSLSPYSGRGELFF. The DNA for the CDR3 is TGTGCCAGCAGCTTATCCCCTTATAGCGGGAGGGGGGAGCTGTTTTTT.

In its sample, this clone was seen once. This chain connects TRBV5-1 to TRBJ2-5; D unclear. Germline CDR1 and CDR2: SGHRS and YFSETQ. Trimming stripped 0 bases from V and 4 bases from J, with 13 bases between. The CDR3 runs to 15 residues. CDR3 sequence (DNA): TGCGCCAGCAGCTTGGCCACCGAGAGGCGAGAGACCCAGTACTTC. Translation gives CASSLATERRETQYF.

The chain links TRBV11-2 to TRBJ2-3, with TRBD2 matching over 10 bases. V dropped 4 bases and J dropped 1; count of bases not matched to a gene: 5. The CDR3 length is 16 residues. Per germline, CDR1 SGHAT and CDR2 FQNNGV. CDR3 sequence: CASSSDGLAGTDTQYF. CDR3 in DNA: TGTGCCAGCAGCTCAGACGGACTAGCGGGCACAGATACGCAGTATTTT.

This rearrangement joins TRBV5-1 to TRBJ1-1; a possible D gene is TRBD1 (5 bases). CDR1 and CDR2 from the germline V gene are SGHRS and YFSETQ. The CDR3 runs 13 residues. V dropped 4 bases and J dropped 5 bases, with 12 bases sitting between them. In DNA form, the CDR3 reads TGCGCCAGCAGCCCAGACGGGGGGACTGAAGCTTTCTTT. Its protein product is CASSPDGGTEAFF.

This chain links TRBV7-2 with TRBJ2-5, with TRBD1 as a possible D gene (5 bases). In germline, CDR1 is SGHTA, CDR2 FQGNSA. V dropped 2 bases and J dropped 7 bases, with 14 bases sitting between them. The length of the CDR3 is 14 residues. The CDR3 region is CASSLIGIQGTQYF. Here the CDR3 DNA reads TGTGCCAGCAGCTTAATTGGGATCCAGGGGACCCAGTACTTC.

The V and J genes are TRBV7-9 and TRBJ2-1, with a weak D call TRBD2 (5 bases). In germline, CDR1 is SEHNR, CDR2 FQNEAQ (reference sequence). With 5 bases removed from V and 8 bases from J, the gap between germline ends came to 10 bases. The CDR3 has 12 amino acids. CDR3 DNA: TGTGCCAGCAGCCCTTGGGGAGATGAGCAGTTCTTC. Encoded protein: CASSPWGDEQFF.

The chain employs TRBV10-3 and TRBJ1-1, with D perhaps matching TRBD1 (5 bases). Per germline, CDR1 ENHRY and CDR2 SYGVKD. The V gene lost 6 bases and the J gene lost 0 bases, with 14 bases spanning the gap. CDR3 length: 15 residues. CDR3 coding DNA: TGTGCCATCAGCCCTGAGCTGACAGTGAACACTGAAGCTTTCTTT. As protein: CAISPELTVNTEAFF.

This clone has a handful of counts. V and J are TRBV29-1 and TRBJ2-1; 8 bases line up with TRBD1. CDR3 length: 13 residues. Germline trimming cut 6 bases from V and 2 bases from J; bases unmatched to any gene: 3. Germline CDR1 and CDR2: SQVTM and ANQGSEA. This CDR3 is CSVRQGTYNEQFF. CDR3 DNA sequence: TGCAGCGTCCGACAGGGGACCTACAATGAGCAGTTCTTC.

This chain joins TRBV7-9 and TRBJ2-1, with TRBD2 matching 11 bases. The CDR3 consists of 15 residues. Germline V gives CDR1 SEHNR, CDR2 FQNEAQ (reference sequence). With V trimmed by 5 bases and J by 7 bases, 7 bases remained unmatched. The CDR3 region is CASSPRASGRNEQFF. The CDR3 DNA is TGTGCCAGCAGCCCCCGTGCTAGCGGGAGGAATGAGCAGTTCTTC.

V is TRBV10-3 and J is TRBJ2-5; TRBD2 matches 9 bases. Germline trimming cut 3 bases from V and 9 bases from J; bases unmatched to any gene: 2. Germline V gene lookup returns CDR1 ENHRY and CDR2 SYGVKD. CDR3 size: 12 residues. CDR3 DNA: TGTGCCATCAGTGATCTAGCGGGGCCCCAGTACTTC. This codes for CAISDLAGPQYF.

The CDR3: CASSRTGGAALGYTF. DNA of the CDR3: TGTGCCAGCAGTCGAACAGGGGGCGCGGCGCTTGGCTACACCTTC. The chain is built from TRBV6-5 and TRBJ1-2, with 9 bases aligning to TRBD1. From germline, CDR1 is MNHEY and CDR2 SVGAGI. The CDR3 loop spans 15 amino acids. The J segment lost 7 bases and the V segment lost 5 bases, leaving 11 bases of the junction unmatched.